This section outlines one T cell receptor beta chain sequence together with its context. This clone's antigen is unknown. Base qualities are missing; no much larger clone stands one base away. This record comes from a study of vaccination effects on CD4 cells after COVID-19 (dated by TCRdb to between 2021 and 2024). Background for the entire study: Each participant received two doses of an mRNA SARS-CoV-2 vaccine, either BNT162b2 or mRNA-1273. In both COVID-19 convalescent patients and infection-naive vaccine recipients, the study compared SARS-CoV-2 spike-specific CD4+ TCR repertoires from before mRNA vaccination with those from after it. A total of more than 8 COVID-19 convalescent patients and several SARS-CoV-2-naive healthy vaccine recipients were included in the full study. The Oncomine TCR Beta short-read assay on an Illumina iSeq 100 was used to sequence cultures from other donors in the study. Results and caveats for the whole study, not just this receptor: In healthy vaccine recipients, vaccine-induced clones were almost all SARS-CoV-2 mono-reactive, with only 1 of 255 cross-reactive with common cold coronaviruses. Only a small number of convalescent patients were included, and no early post-infection timepoints were available, which limited the study. Marked clonal contraction was observed in both infection-induced and vaccine-induced clones at late post-vaccination timepoints, consistent with waning T cell responses.

Libraries were prepared through the immunoSEQ multiplex PCR assay. DNA from the CD4+ T cells that had been cultured and isolated underwent TCR beta CDR3 sequencing. As for the authors' bioinformatics: Non-productive TCR sequences were removed and reads were trimmed to the CDR3 region, keeping CDR3s of at least 7 amino acids. The MANAFEST web app was used to pick out antigen-specific clonotypes by comparing their expansion in peptide wells with that in reference cultures. Positive clones required FDR<0.05 expansion versus reference and all other wells, odds ratio above 5, and frequency above 0.1% in two replicate wells. A clonotype was called cross-reactive if it was significantly expanded both in SARS-CoV-2 spike wells and in at least one common cold coronavirus spike condition. Levenshtein distance calculated with the stringdist R package was used to assess CDR3 similarity, and unrooted trees were constructed with ape in R 3.6.1. TCRdb took this table from immuneACCESS and kept in-frame rearrangements with V and J called. Such tables lack part of the clones; where checked against another copy, unresolved V genes explain under half of the gap, and the rest is unexplained. Clonal size and the V and J genes are those of that table, whereas D and trimming came from the DNA. The sample contains some 79,000 clones, about 74% of them found a single time. The ten largest clones capture roughly 1.7% of the sample.

To identify antigen-specific CD4+ T cell clonotypes by their expansion, the ViraFEST assay first stimulated PBMC with viral peptide pools and then applied TCR sequencing. After more than nine days of culture, CD4+ T cells were isolated with the EasySep CD4+ T cell isolation kit. Healthy vaccine recipients had no prior SARS-CoV-2 infection, confirmed by negative nucleocapsid antibodies before and after vaccination. Under 2.5 million PBMC per well were cultured with approximately 10 ug/ml peptides in IMDM containing approximately 4.5% human AB serum, around 10 IU/ml IL-2 and gentamicin. Half of the culture medium was replaced with fresh IL-2-containing medium on days 3 and 7. Unless noted otherwise, every peptide stimulation condition was cultured in triplicate wells. Using Ficoll-Paque Plus gradient centrifugation, PBMC were separated from whole blood and then either used fresh or cryopreserved at -140C. Overlapping peptide pools spanned the spike proteins of SARS-CoV-2 and the common cold coronaviruses HCoV-NL63, HCoV-OC43 and HCoV-229E. Genomic DNA was extracted from cultured CD4+ T cells with the QIAamp micro DNA kit.

The germline V gene specifies SGHNT as CDR1 and YENEEA as CDR2. The CDR3 spans 12 residues, from the cysteine through the phenylalanine. Of the read, only the CDR3 DNA is kept; its 36 bases are in frame from base 1. The junction shows trimming of 3 bases on V and 5 bases on J, plus 6 bases between the germline ends. The sample consisted of CD4+ T cells from PBMCs cultured with HCoV-229E spike peptides, taken before COVID-19 vaccination. What this sample's cell subset or site label stands for: HCoV-229E spike overlapping peptide pool stimulation. This clonotype was obtained from a human donor who received a COVID-19 vaccine. Recombination linked TRBV11-3 to TRBJ2-3, with the D segment identity uncertain. The DNA sequence follows: TGTGCCAGCAGCTTGATCGGAGATACGCAGTATTTT. Translated, this gives CASSLIGDTQYF.